Listed below are T cell receptor beta chains from one sample, sequenced in a study of shared clonotypes between healthy human individuals. The table came from immunoSEQ multiplex PCR; TCRdb's copy has only in-frame clones and leaves some out. The sample carries approximately 2.5 million clones, approximately 90% recorded once. The source material was naive CD4+ T cells sorted from blood. These receptors all come from a man younger than 35 in good health. Both conserved end residues are part of each CDR3. The D gene is left open where the match is weak. Size is stated for part of the rows, as once, few or many counts, or as a class when the clone is expanded.

size,D,J,V,DNA,CDR3
.,.,TRBJ1-6,TRBV6-5,TGTGCCAGCAGTTCGACAGTCGGGGGTTCACCCCTCCACTTT,CASSSTVGGSPLHF
.,.,TRBJ2-1,TRBV14,TGTGCCAGCAGCAACTACAATGAGCAGTTCTTC,CASSNYNEQFF
.,TRBD2,TRBJ2-5,TRBV11-2,TGTGCCAGCAGCTTTACTAGCGATCAAGAGACCCAGTACTTC,CASSFTSDQETQYF
.,TRBD2,TRBJ2-2,TRBV10-3,TGTGCCATCAGTATAGCGGGGCAGAACACCGGGGAGCTGTTTTTT,CAISIAGQNTGELFF
few,TRBD1,TRBJ1-1,TRBV5-1,TGCGCCAGCAGAACAGGGGGTATGAACACTGAAGCTTTCTTT,CASRTGGMNTEAFF
.,.,TRBJ2-1,TRBV7-6,TGTGCCAGCAGCTTATTTCCCCCCGGACTGGTTTCCTACAATGAGCAGTTCTTC,CASSLFPPGLVSYNEQFF
.,.,TRBJ2-3,TRBV2,TGTGCCAGCAGTGAGGGGTCTAGCGTGGTAGATACGCAGTATTTT,CASSEGSSVVDTQYF
once,TRBD1,TRBJ2-5,TRBV6-5,TGTGCCAGCAGTTACCTCGGCGAGGGGGCTCCGACCCAGTACTTC,CASSYLGEGAPTQYF
.,TRBD2,TRBJ2-7,TRBV30,TGTGCCTGGTCCAGCGGGGCGCACTACGAGCAGTACTTC,CAWSSGAHYEQYF
.,.,TRBJ1-2,TRBV2,TGTGCCAGCAGTGAAGATCCAGGTGTGGGATATGGCTACACCTTC,CASSEDPGVGYGYTF
.,.,TRBJ1-2,TRBV30,TGTGCCTGGAGTAACAGGGAAGGACTCGGCTACACCTTC,CAWSNREGLGYTF
.,.,TRBJ2-7,TRBV5-4,TGTGCCAGCAGCCCTTCTGGAGGTCAATCCTCCTACGAGCAGTACTTC,CASSPSGGQSSYEQYF
.,.,TRBJ2-2,TRBV12-2,TGTGCAAGTCGCTTACCGGGACAGTTTAACACCGGGGAGCTGTTTTTT,CASRLPGQFNTGELFF
.,TRBD1,TRBJ1-1,TRBV7-9,TGTGCCAGCAGCCGACAGGGGGGAACTGAAGCTTTCTTT,CASSRQGGTEAFF
once,TRBD2,TRBJ2-7,TRBV5-4,TGTGCCAGCAGCTTGAAGAGCGGGGGGGACGAGCAGTACTTC,CASSLKSGGDEQYF
.,.,TRBJ1-3,TRBV7-9,TGTGCCAGCAGCTTAGCGTACGGGGCTGGAAACACCATATATTTT,CASSLAYGAGNTIYF
.,.,TRBJ2-7,TRBV28,TGTGCCAGCAGCTCGGCGTCAGGGGCAAGTTACGAGCAGTACTTC,CASSSASGASYEQYF
.,.,TRBJ2-1,TRBV6-5,TGTGCCAGCAGCCTCGGACAGTACGTTGAGCAGTTCTTC,CASSLGQYVEQFF
few,.,TRBJ1-1,TRBV28,TGTGCCAGCAGCCCCGCGGGGTCCCTCCCTGAAGCTTTCTTT,CASSPAGSLPEAFF
.,TRBD1,TRBJ1-1,TRBV5-4,TGTGCCAGCAGCTTGGGGGGACAGGTGCAGACTGAAGCTTTCTTT,CASSLGGQVQTEAFF
.,.,TRBJ2-3,TRBV6-5,TGTGCCAGCAGTTACTCGTCGAGCGGAGCCACAGATACGCAGTATTTT,CASSYSSSGATDTQYF
.,TRBD1,TRBJ1-4,TRBV5-1,TGCGCCAGCAGCTTGGGACAGGGAGGAGGTGAAAAACTGTTTTTT,CASSLGQGGGEKLFF
.,TRBD1,TRBJ2-1,TRBV5-4,TGTGCCAGCAGCAACCGGGACAGGGGTTCTGAGCAGTTCTTC,CASSNRDRGSEQFF
.,TRBD2,TRBJ2-5,TRBV4-2,TGTGCCAGCAGCCAAACCCAAAAGGGGCTAGCGGGGCAAGAGACCCAGTACTTC,CASSQTQKGLAGQETQYF
once,TRBD1,TRBJ2-6,TRBV6-1,TGTGCCAGCGGGACAGGGGGCTCTGGGGCCAACGTCCTGACTTTC,CASGTGGSGANVLTF
.,.,TRBJ1-4,TRBV6-5,TGTGCCAGCAGTTTCCGACAGCATAATGAAAAACTGTTTTTT,CASSFRQHNEKLFF
.,.,TRBJ2-1,TRBV5-1,TGCGCCAGCAGCTCCGGACAGTACAATGAGCAGTTCTTC,CASSSGQYNEQFF
.,TRBD2,TRBJ2-5,TRBV6-1,TGTGCCAGCAGTGCGAATCCTGGGACTAGCCGGCAAGAGACCCAGTACTTC,CASSANPGTSRQETQYF
.,.,TRBJ1-1,TRBV29-1,TGCAGCGTAGGAACAGGGAGATTCACTGAAGCTTTCTTT,CSVGTGRFTEAFF
.,TRBD1,TRBJ1-2,TRBV29-1,TGCAGCGTTGACGTGACAGGGGTTTCTGGTGGCTACACCTTC,CSVDVTGVSGGYTF
.,.,TRBJ1-5,TRBV6-5,TGTGCCAGCAGTTACTCGGGCTCCCATCAGCCCCAGCATTTT,CASSYSGSHQPQHF
.,TRBD1,TRBJ2-1,TRBV18,TGTGCCAGCTCACCAGTGGGGACAGGGGCTCGTGATGAGCAGTTCTTC,CASSPVGTGARDEQFF
.,.,TRBJ2-2,TRBV28,TGTGCCACCCAACTCAGAGCGTTAAACACCGGGGAGCTGTTTTTT,CATQLRALNTGELFF
.,.,TRBJ1-3,TRBV5-6,TGTGCCAGCAGCTTGTCCATTAGCTCTGGAAACACCATATATTTT,CASSLSISSGNTIYF
.,.,TRBJ1-3,TRBV7-2,TGTGCCAGCAGCCTATCCTCGGGACCGGGAAACACCATATATTTT,CASSLSSGPGNTIYF
.,.,TRBJ1-5,TRBV5-5,TGTGCCAGCAGCTTCCAGGGGAATCAGCCCCAGCATTTT,CASSFQGNQPQHF
.,TRBD1,TRBJ2-2,TRBV7-8,TGTGCCGGACAGGGTTTCACCGGGGAGCTGTTTTTT,CAGQGFTGELFF
.,.,TRBJ2-7,TRBV18,TGTGCCAGCTCACACGGACAGTCCTCCTACGAGCAGTACTTC,CASSHGQSSYEQYF
.,TRBD1,TRBJ1-2,TRBV18,TGTGCCAGTCAACCGGGACAGGGGGCTGTCTATGGCTACACCTTC,CASQPGQGAVYGYTF
.,TRBD1,TRBJ1-1,TRBV10-3,TGTGCCATCAGCCCGGACAGGGAGTCTGAAGCTTTCTTT,CAISPDRESEAFF
.,TRBD1,TRBJ1-1,TRBV11-3,TGTGCCAGCACCTCGTTGGGGGCAGGGGGCACTGAAGCTTTCTTT,CASTSLGAGGTEAFF
.,.,TRBJ1-1,TRBV6-6,TGTGCCAGCAGTTACGATGGGTTCACTGAAGCTTTCTTT,CASSYDGFTEAFF
few,.,TRBJ2-7,TRBV2,TGTGCCAGCAGTGAAGCCCCCCCGGGACAATTTTTCCTCGGGGAGCAGTACTTC,CASSEAPPGQFFLGEQYF
.,.,TRBJ1-6,TRBV7-9,TGTGCCAGCAGCTTAGCGGGAAGACCGATAAATTCACCCCTCCACTTT,CASSLAGRPINSPLHF
.,.,TRBJ2-1,TRBV28,TGTGCCAGTACTTCCCCCGGTGAGCAGTTCTTC,CASTSPGEQFF